The clone carrying this TCR beta chain was seen at least ten times. No antigen is known for it. The sample belongs to a study of response to subunit inactivated influenza vaccine. Germline V CDR1 and CDR2: MDHEN, SYDVKM. V lost 5 bases and J lost 7, with 12 bases in between. This CDR3 region has 13 residues. Notes on the study in general: Few new T cells, the authors suggested, are recruited by each seasonal influenza vaccination.

One entry per CDR3 protein, called by TCRdb with MiXCR from the RT-PCR reads. Of about 650,000 distinct CDR3 sequences listed, approximately 14% are singletons. The sequencing used PBMCs from blood, collected 14 to 15 days before vaccination. The chain links TRBV28 to TRBJ2-1; perhaps TRBD2 as D (6 bases). This sequence was found in a man aged 50-60 years who received an inactivated influenza vaccine. DNA of the CDR3: TGTGCCAGCAGTCTGGAGGGTTTGAATGAGCAGTTCTTC. It specifies CASSLEGLNEQFF.